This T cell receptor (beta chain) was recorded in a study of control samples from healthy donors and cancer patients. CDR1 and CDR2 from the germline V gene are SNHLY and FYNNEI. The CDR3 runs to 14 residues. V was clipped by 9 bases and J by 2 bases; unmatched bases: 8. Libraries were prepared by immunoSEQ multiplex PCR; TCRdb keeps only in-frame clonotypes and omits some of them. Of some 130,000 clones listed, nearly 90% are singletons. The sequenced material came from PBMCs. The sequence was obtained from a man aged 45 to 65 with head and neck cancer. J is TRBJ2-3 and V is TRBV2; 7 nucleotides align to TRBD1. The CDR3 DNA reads TGTGCCAGAGAGGGACAGATATTCACAGATACGCAGTATTTT. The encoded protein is CAREGQIFTDTQYF.